This T cell receptor beta chain was documented in a study of T-cell memory formation after mild COVID-19. Background on the study: Most TCR clusters belonged to a single donor.

Barcoded TCR alpha and TCR beta cDNA libraries with UMIs came from 5'RACE using constant-segment primers. Using its own MiXCR run on the 5' RACE reads, TCRdb lists one record per CDR3 protein. The sample contains fewer than 300,000 distinct CDR3 sequences, over 15% of which appear only once. This clonotype appeared a few times. Its matching antigen is unknown. Study outcomes and limitations: Several responding clones turned up in pre-infection memory, indicating that cross-reactive memory may have taken part.

The source material was PBMCs or a T cell subset sorted from them (not recorded which). The TCR comes from a man between 18 and 29 years old who had mild COVID-19 (a few samples of this study predate the infection). Cell type and time point are not known.

The CDR3 region is CATSRDGARGTEAFF. The DNA of the CDR3 is TGTGCCACCAGCAGGGACGGGGCACGAGGCACTGAAGCTTTCTTT. This rearrangement joins TRBV15 to TRBJ1-1; possibly TRBD1 for D (5 bases). Trimming removed 3 bases from V and 4 bases from J, with 15 bases in between. Looked up from germline, CDR1 is LNHNV and CDR2 is YYDKDF (reference sequence). This CDR3 contains 15 residues.